This passage covers 22 T cell receptor beta chains from one sample sequenced in a study of cytomegalovirus exposure and HLA in healthy donors. The table came from immunoSEQ multiplex PCR; TCRdb's copy has only in-frame clones and leaves some out. This sample yields 120,000 or so clones, of which 89% are seen a single time; around 1.2% belongs to the top ten. What was sequenced was PBMCs. The receptors stem from a woman aged 18-30 years in good health and CMV-seronegative.

The J gene is TRBJ2-1, the V gene TRBV19, with a tentative D call TRBD1 (6 bases). Germline CDR1 reads LNHDA; CDR2 reads SQIVND (reference sequence). V was clipped by 4 bases and J by 0 bases, with 13 bases between them. The CDR3 runs 16 residues. CDR3 loop: CASSRVQGYSYNEQFF. The CDR3 coding sequence is TGTGCCAGTAGTAGGGTACAGGGCTACTCCTACAATGAGCAGTTCTTC. Looking up the rest from reference TRBV19 and TRBJ2-1 gives the full variable domain: DGGITQSPKYLFRKEGQNVTLSCEQNLNHDAMYWYRQDPGQGLRLIYYSQIVNDFQKGDIAEGYSVSREKKESFPLTVTSAQKNPTAFYLCASSRVQGYSYNEQFFGPGTRLTVL.

The chain links TRBV2 to TRBJ2-5; 7 bases agree with TRBD1. Germline V gene sequence: CDR1 SNHLY, CDR2 FYNNEI. The CDR3 length is 15 residues. V lost 5 bases and J lost 1; bases outside the gene matches: 7. The CDR3 DNA is TGTGCCAGCAGTAAAAGGGACAGCGCCCAAGAGACCCAGTACTTC. Protein: CASSKRDSAQETQYF.

The V call is TRBV7-9, the J call TRBJ1-1; weak D call: TRBD1 (6 bases). Germline lookup yields CDR1 SEHNR and CDR2 FQNEAQ (reference sequence). CDR3 length: 15 residues. Trimming removed 5 bases from V and 3 bases from J, with 16 bases in between. CDR3 in amino acids: CASSPTGQFDTEAFF. As DNA, the CDR3 is TGTGCCAGCAGCCCGACAGGCCAGTTTGACACTGAAGCTTTCTTT. Complete variable domain (other parts from reference TRBV7-9 and TRBJ1-1): DTGVSQNPRHKITKRGQNVTFRCDPISEHNRLYWYRQTLGQGPEFLTYFQNEAQLEKSRLLSDRFSAERPKGSFSTLEIQRTEQGDSAMYLCASSPTGQFDTEAFFGQGTRLTVV.

The V and J genes are TRBV10-3 and TRBJ1-3; D not certain. This CDR3 has 14 residues. The germline gives CDR1 ENHRY, CDR2 SYGVKD. Trimming removed 6 bases from V and 6 bases from J, with 15 bases in between. The CDR3 spells CAISLGGASNTIYF. In DNA, the CDR3 is TGTGCCATCAGCCTCGGTGGAGCTTCAAACACCATATATTTT.

This clone was counted a single time. This chain uses TRBV7-9 with TRBJ1-1; D is perhaps TRBD1 (5 bases). The CDR3 is made up of 12 amino acids. Germline V lookup: CDR1 SEHNR, CDR2 FQNEAQ (reference sequence). V lost 5 bases and J 1 base, leaving 5 bases between the germline ends. CDR3 nucleotides: TGTGCCAGCAGCGACAGGAACACTGAAGCTTTCTTT. Amino acids: CASSDRNTEAFF.

The chain joins TRBV14 to TRBJ1-5; the D is unclear. Trimming removed 1 base at V and 7 bases at J, with 5 bases between. The CDR3 runs 12 residues. The germline CDR1 and CDR2 sequences are SGHDN and FVKESK. This CDR3 reads CASSQGRQPQHF. The CDR3 DNA is TGTGCCAGCAGCCAAGGGAGACAGCCCCAGCATTTT.

This chain connects TRBV6-5 to TRBJ1-1; D is undetermined. There are 11 residues in the CDR3. Germline V gene sequence: CDR1 MNHEY, CDR2 SVGAGI. V was cut by 6 bases and J by 6 bases, with 8 bases left in between. In nucleotides, the CDR3 is TGTGCCAGCAGAACGGGGTCTGAAGCTTTCTTT. This sequence encodes CASRTGSEAFF.

The chain recombines TRBV6-4 with TRBJ1-2; 10 bases align to TRBD1. V shed 6 bases and J 8 bases; nucleotides not matched to a gene: 9. The V gene's germline CDR1 is MRHNA and CDR2 SNTAGT. The CDR3 length is 14 residues. The CDR3, as DNA: TGTGCCAGCAGCTCCGGGACAGGGGTCCCGGGCTACACCTTC. The encoded protein is CASSSGTGVPGYTF.

V is TRBV27 and J is TRBJ1-5; D not certain. Trimming left V 6 bases short and J 4 bases short, with 10 bases between. This CDR3 spans 13 amino acids. Germline CDR1 is MNHEY and CDR2 is SMNVEV (reference sequence). The chain's CDR3 is CASSLILNQPQHF. In nucleotides, the CDR3 is TGTGCCAGCAGCCTAATACTGAATCAGCCCCAGCATTTT.

The chain is built from TRBV10-2 and TRBJ2-1; D is unclear. The CDR3 loop spans 14 amino acids. Per the germline V gene, CDR1 is WSHSY and CDR2 is SAAADI. Trimming took 6 bases from V and 0 from J, leaving 9 bases between them. The CDR3 sequence is CASSPLGSYNEQFF. CDR3 DNA sequence: TGCGCCAGCAGCCCGCTCGGCTCCTACAATGAGCAGTTCTTC.

The chain carries TRBV28 and TRBJ2-7, with D perhaps matching TRBD2 (6 bases). CDR1 MDHEN and CDR2 SYDVKM come from the germline V gene. V was cut by 8 bases and J by 2 bases, with 16 bases left in between. This CDR3 has 14 residues. CDR3 residues: CASGDGTSTYEQYF. The CDR3 DNA reads as TGTGCCAGCGGGGACGGGACTTCCACCTACGAGCAGTACTTC.

This clone came up once. The chain carries TRBV6-1 and TRBJ2-2; D possibly uses TRBD1 or TRBD2 (5 bases each). This CDR3 is 14 amino acids long. Germline V CDR1 and CDR2: MNHNS, SASEGT. V dropped 7 bases and J dropped 1 base, with 10 bases sitting between them. The CDR3 is CASNEGQNTGELFF. The CDR3, as DNA: TGTGCCAGCAATGAGGGGCAGAACACCGGGGAGCTGTTTTTT.

The rearrangement joins TRBV29-1 to TRBJ1-4; the D gene is possibly TRBD1 (5 bases). The CDR3 loop spans 13 amino acids. Germline lookup yields CDR1 SQVTM and CDR2 ANQGSEA. V lost 4 bases, J lost 8 bases, and 14 bases lay in between. The CDR3, as DNA: TGCAGCGTTGGGGGCTCCCCGTTGGAAAAACTGTTTTTT. Amino acids: CSVGGSPLEKLFF.

The chain is built from TRBV19 and TRBJ1-5; 8 nucleotides match TRBD1. V lost 4 bases, J lost 7 bases, and 3 bases stayed unmatched. The CDR3 is 13 residues long. CDR1 and CDR2 from the germline V gene are LNHDA and SQIVND (reference sequence). In DNA, the CDR3 is TGTGCCAGTAGTACTCAGGGGGCACAGCCCCAGCATTTT. Translation gives CASSTQGAQPQHF.

The gene calls are TRBV15 and TRBJ2-7; possibly TRBD2 for D (6 bases). V was clipped by 1 base and J by 7 bases, with 20 bases between them. Germline-derived CDR1 and CDR2 are LNHNV and YYDKDF (reference sequence). CDR3 size: 16 residues. This chain's CDR3 is CATSRGGSGRKVEQYF. The CDR3, as DNA: TGTGCCACCAGCAGAGGAGGCAGCGGGCGTAAAGTAGAGCAGTACTTC.

This chain links TRBV2 with TRBJ2-1, with 10 bases aligning to TRBD2. Germline CDR1 is SNHLY and CDR2 is FYNNEI. The junction had 9 bases not matched to a gene; V was cut back by 4 bases and J by 9 bases. The CDR3 is made up of 15 amino acids. The CDR3 is CASSVSSGGAGEQFF. Written as DNA, the CDR3 is TGTGCCAGCAGTGTCTCAAGCGGGGGGGCCGGTGAGCAGTTCTTC.

In regard to this clone: The junction differs from germline at one of its ends, possibly a read error. The J gene is TRBJ1-5, the V gene TRBV2, with D uncertain. CDR1 SNHLY and CDR2 FYNNEI come from the germline V gene. The CDR3 is 14 residues long. Here the CDR3 DNA reads TGTGCCAGCAGTGTGGCGAATAGCAACCAGCCCCAGCATTTT. The encoded protein is CASSVANSNQPQHF.

The chain employs TRBV18 and TRBJ1-1; maybe TRBD1 (6 bases). With 4 bases removed from V and 1 base from J, the gap between germline ends came to 10 bases. The CDR3 is made up of 14 amino acids. Germline V lookup: CDR1 KGHSH, CDR2 LQKENI. The CDR3 DNA sequence: TGTGCCAGCTCACTTCTGGGACAGAACACTGAAGCTTTCTTT. Its protein product is CASSLLGQNTEAFF. Full variable domain (rest looked up from reference TRBV18 and TRBJ1-1): NAGVMQNPRHLVRRRGQEARLRCSPMKGHSHVYWYRQLPEEGLKFMVYLQKENIIDESGMPKERFSAEFPKEGPSILRIQQVVRGDSAAYFCASSLLGQNTEAFFGQGTRLTVV.

This chain uses TRBV6-5 with TRBJ2-1; weak D call: TRBD2 (6 bases). The CDR3 sequence is 14 residues long. Germline CDR1 is MNHEY and CDR2 is SVGAGI. Trimming removed 6 bases at V and 2 bases at J, with 11 bases between. The CDR3 reads CASRPGLTYNEQFF. The CDR3 bases are TGTGCCAGCAGACCGGGACTGACCTACAATGAGCAGTTCTTC.

V and J are TRBV27 and TRBJ1-1; 10 nucleotides line up with TRBD1. The CDR3 contains 14 residues. Per germline, CDR1 MNHEY and CDR2 SMNVEV (reference sequence). The J segment lost 8 bases and the V segment lost 7 bases, leaving 10 bases of the junction unmatched. CDR3 amino acids: CASTLTGGAVEAFF. The CDR3 nucleotides are TGTGCCAGCACTTTGACAGGGGGCGCGGTGGAAGCTTTCTTT.

The chain carries TRBV4-2 and TRBJ1-1; D not certain. Trimming shortened V by 0 bases and J by 5 bases, and 10 bases separated the two germline ends. Germline loops: CDR1 LGHNA, CDR2 YNFKEQ. The CDR3 is 14 amino acids. The CDR3 sequence is CASSQDSRTTEAFF. CDR3 DNA sequence: TGTGCCAGCAGCCAAGATTCACGGACTACTGAAGCTTTCTTT.

This chain joins TRBV27 and TRBJ1-1; TRBD1 agrees at 10 bases. The germline gives CDR1 MNHEY, CDR2 SMNVEV (reference sequence). The CDR3 spans 15 residues. V shed 5 bases, J shed 6 bases, and the junction held 9 bases outside the gene matches. CDR3 DNA sequence: TGTGCCAGCAGTCCTCCGGGACAGGGGTGGCCTGAAGCTTTCTTT. Translating gives CASSPPGQGWPEAFF.